The TCR beta chain described here comes from a study of Ad26.COV2.S vaccination and SARS-CoV-2 variants (dated by TCRdb to 2020 to 2022). Notes on the research overall: TCRbeta repertoire sequencing was used to assess the specificity and breadth of SARS-CoV-2-reactive T cell receptors after Ad26.COV2.S vaccination. A total of roughly 30 samples were included in the TCR-sequenced set, comprising around 20 Ad26.COV2.S vaccine recipients, 5 placebo recipients and 8 SARS-CoV-2 convalescent individuals.

What the work shows at the level of the full study, not this receptor alone: Substantial breadth of spike-specific CD8+ and CD4+ T cell responses was reported after vaccination. It was noted by the authors that total T cell responses may have been underestimated by the TCR breadth and depth analyses. Comparable non-spike TCR breadth was observed between vaccine and placebo recipients, consistent with only spike being contained in the vaccine. Ad26.COV2.S recipients had higher spike-specific TCR breadth than placebo recipients (P = 0.0014).

A word on this clone: Its cognate antigen has yet to be identified. No much larger clone is present one base from it, and per-base qualities are unavailable.

Via the germline V gene (reference sequence), CDR1 is SGHKS and CDR2 YYEKEE. Trimming at the junction amounts to 2 bases on V and 1 base on J, and the germline ends lie 10 bases apart. The CDR3, from cysteine to valine, totals 14 residues. The sequence is cut down to CDR3 DNA, 42 bases in frame from base 1. TCRbeta CDR3 regions were sequenced with the immunoSEQ Assay. After extraction, genomic DNA underwent amplification by bias-controlled multiplex PCR, followed by high-throughput sequencing. The original pipeline was this. Collapsing and filtering of sequences were performed to quantify the absolute abundance of each unique TCRbeta CDR3 region. T cell fraction was estimated by normalizing TCRbeta template counts to usable DNA, which was measured by amplifying reference genes present in all nucleated cells. Repertoire TCRs were annotated as SARS-CoV-2-specific when V gene, CDR3 amino acid sequence and J gene were exactly matched to a known reactive TCR set. MIRA supplied the reference SARS-CoV-2 TCR set, which was filtered for enrichment in COVID-19-positive ImmuneCODE repertoires so that public or cross-reactive TCRs were removed. Using the MIRA antigens, annotated TCRs were further analysed by specific ORF or by position within an ORF. Breadth was defined as annotated unique rearrangements over total unique productive rearrangements; depth was the summed frequency of those rearrangements. Group comparisons of TCR breadth used two-sided Wilcoxon rank-sum tests. This is the immuneACCESS table as TCRdb keeps it, with only in-frame sequences that have V and J called. A part of the clones is gone; compared with another copy, unresolved V genes explain less than half, and the rest is unexplained. For V, J and clone size, that table is used; D and trimming come from the DNA. The table for this sample lists tens of thousands of clones; around 83% of them were counted only once. The top ten constitute less than 50% of the sample.

In light of the paper, this sample's time point label describes: individuals recovered from natural SARS-CoV-2 infection. The material was peripheral blood, obtained after recovery from COVID-19. This sequence was found in a human donor who had recovered from COVID-19. Here the chain combines TRBV5-5 and TRBJ2-7; the D gene is unclear. In nucleotides, the sequence is TGTGCCAGCAGCTTTGCCGTACGTTCCTACGAGCAGTACGTC. Its translation is CASSFAVRSYEQYV.